This TCR beta chain was sequenced in a study of persistence of HIV-infected CD4 T cells. This was the immunoSEQ version 4 assay in survey mode. Using immunoSEQ multiplex PCR, the repertoire was profiled, and TCRdb retains in-frame clones only, with some absent. The sample carries over 30,000 clones, about 81% recorded once. Concerning this clone: Its antigen is still unknown.

Trimming removed 0 bases at V and 4 bases at J, with 12 bases between. The CDR3 totals 14 residues. Germline CDR1 reads GTSNPN; CDR2 reads SVGIG (reference sequence). An overlapping HIV-1 Gag peptide pool stimulated these cells at 0.95 to 1 ug/peptide/mL. CD40L-negative CD69-negative CD45RO-high memory CD4+ T cells were sorted as populations depleted of antigen-responding cells. The starting material was cultured CD4+ T cells from PBMCs, obtained from a patient who received antiretroviral therapy. The receptor was derived from an adult with HIV. The donor label of this sample is uncertain. The chain recombines TRBV30 with TRBJ1-2; no definite D call. This chain's CDR3 is CAWSVPPGRYGYTF. The CDR3 DNA reads TGTGCCTGGAGTGTACCTCCTGGACGCTATGGCTACACCTTC.